This T cell receptor (beta chain) was captured by sequencing in a study of blood T cell repertoires in COVID-19. Points on this clone: The same CDR3 is also encoded by other DNA sequences in this sample.

There are 14 residues in the CDR3. V shed 4 bases and J 10 bases; nucleotides not matched to a gene: 5. Germline V lookup: CDR1 MNHEY, CDR2 SMNVEV (reference sequence). Original processing notes: The authors estimated nucleated cell counts from reference gene primer amplification. Profiling relied on immunoSEQ multiplex PCR, and the TCRdb table lists in-frame clones only, not all of them. That table furnishes V, J and clone size, whereas the DNA furnished D and trimming. The sample carries about 160,000 clones, over 70% recorded once. Sequenced material: peripheral blood. V usage is TRBV27 and J usage is TRBJ1-6, with 9 bases aligning to TRBD1. The receptor's source is a woman older than 75 with active or convalescent COVID-19. Here the CDR3 reads CASSSGQGGSPLHF. CDR3 coding DNA: TGTGCCAGCAGTTCGGGACAGGGAGGCTCACCCCTCCACTTT.